This TCR beta chain comes out of a study of blood T cell repertoires in COVID-19. As for the study in general: The United States, Italy and Spain provided the acute and convalescent COVID-19 samples.

Germline values: CDR1 SGHTA, CDR2 FQGNSA. The CDR3 is made up of 14 amino acids. V lost 2 bases, J lost 1 base, and 7 bases lay in between. This clone was seen only once. Sequencing was performed with immunoSEQ multiplex PCR; in TCRdb, only in-frame clones are kept and a portion is missing. The sample records 75,000 to 80,000 clones, around 90% being singletons. Sequenced: peripheral blood. This TCR was recovered from a human donor in a cohort sampled during active COVID-19. V usage is TRBV7-2 and J usage is TRBJ2-3, with D perhaps TRBD1 (5 bases). The CDR3 region is CASSLWGRTDTQYF. In DNA form, the CDR3 reads TGTGCCAGCAGCTTATGGGGCCGCACAGATACGCAGTATTTT.